The clone carrying this TCR beta chain was seen just once. Its antigen remains unknown. The data derive from a study of vaccination and CD4 T cells after COVID-19. Regarding the study as a whole: Post-infection sampling omitted early timepoints and covered relatively few convalescent patients.

The treatment denotes: roughly 11-day PBMC culture with coronavirus spike peptide pools or control peptides (ViraFEST assay). Half the growth medium was swapped for new IL-2 medium on days 3 and 7. The Oncomine TCR Beta short-read assay generated sequence data from the DNA of cultured CD4+ T cells. MiXCR, applied by TCRdb to the PCR reads, yields one record per CDR3 protein. The repertoire consists of around 13,000 distinct CDR3 sequences, with around 70% occurring once and the leading ten covering roughly 8.2%. The TCR was taken from a human donor who received a COVID-19 vaccine. The source material was CD4+ T cells from blood, cultured in vitro, sampled after SARS-CoV-2 vaccination.

The CDR3 sequence: CATSDLAGVGTDTQYF. CDR3 sequence (DNA): TGTGCCACCAGTGATCTAGCGGGGGTTGGCACAGATACGCAGTATTTT. The chain links TRBV24-1 to TRBJ2-3, with 10 bases fitting TRBD2. V shed 3 bases and J 1 base; nucleotides not matched to a gene: 3. The CDR3 runs to 16 residues. From germline, CDR1 is KGHDR and CDR2 SFDVKD.